This T cell receptor (beta chain) was retrieved from a study of CD8 T cells in Susac syndrome. Trimming removed 3 bases from V and 3 bases from J, with 15 bases in between. This CDR3 contains 15 residues. Germline V gene lookup returns CDR1 DFQATT and CDR2 SNEGSKA (reference sequence). The authors negatively isolated CD8+ and CD4+ T cells and FACS-enriched TEMRA cells. It was with random hexamers that roughly 0.45 to 1 ug RNA was reverse transcribed. MiXCR was run by TCRdb on the immunoSEQ multiplex PCR reads, yielding one entry per CDR3 protein. The sample consists of fewer than 100,000 distinct CDR3 sequences, over 75% of them appearing once.

Sequencing input: CD8+ T cells from PBMCs. The origin of this receptor is a human donor with multiple sclerosis. V gene TRBV20-1 combines with J gene TRBJ1-5, with D perhaps matching TRBD1 (5 bases). The CDR3 DNA reads TGCAGTGCTAGTGGGGCCAGGGTAGACAATCAGCCCCAGCATTTT. Amino acid sequence: CSASGARVDNQPQHF.